The 10 T cell receptor beta chains below come from one sample, sequenced in a study of cytomegalovirus exposure and HLA in healthy donors (TCRdb year 2017). Libraries were constructed by the immunoSEQ multiplex PCR assay. TCRdb stores this immuneACCESS table with in-frame sequences only. Part of the clones is absent; in the studies checked, under half of the shortfall reflects unresolved V genes, and no reason is known for the rest. Recorded for this sample are 97,000 or so clones; around 88% of them occurred a single time. The ten largest make up roughly 3.8% of the sample. Specimen: PBMCs. These receptors came from a woman in her thirties in good health and CMV-seronegative.

The gene calls are TRBV5-1 and TRBJ2-5; D may be TRBD1 (5 bases). Trimming stripped 0 bases from V and 3 bases from J, with 9 bases between. Germline V gene sequence: CDR1 SGHRS, CDR2 YFSETQ. The CDR3 runs 14 residues. The CDR3 nucleotides are TGCGCCAGCAGCTTGGGGCAAGGGGAAGAGACCCAGTACTTC. This sequence encodes CASSLGQGEETQYF.

This clone showed up just a few times. The chain recombines TRBV6-6 with TRBJ1-1; 7 bases are a match to TRBD1. Germline V lookup: CDR1 MNHNY, CDR2 SVGAGI (reference sequence). This CDR3 spans 14 amino acids. V was pared by 1 base and J by 4 bases, with 3 bases of the junction left unmatched. The CDR3 sequence is CASSYFTGVTEAFF. Here the CDR3 DNA reads TGTGCCAGCAGTTACTTCACAGGGGTCACTGAAGCTTTCTTT.

This clone was recorded many times. This chain joins TRBV5-1 and TRBJ1-2, with D possibly being TRBD1 (5 bases). V was shortened by 0 bases and J by 0 bases, with 15 bases between the two germline ends. The CDR3 covers 17 residues. The germline V gene encodes CDR1 SGHRS and CDR2 YFSETQ. The DNA of the CDR3 is TGCGCCAGCAGCTTGGAAGGTACAGGAGTACCTAACTATGGCTACACCTTC. It codes for CASSLEGTGVPNYGYTF. The full variable domain, in which reference TRBV5-1 and TRBJ1-2 provide the parts outside the CDR3, is KAGVTQTPRYLIKTRGQQVTLSCSPISGHRSVSWYQQTPGQGLQFLFEYFSETQRNKGNFPGRFSGRQFSNSRSEMNVSTLELGDSALYLCASSLEGTGVPNYGYTFGSGTRLTVV.

The V call is TRBV7-9, the J call TRBJ2-2; the match to TRBD2 covers 8 bases. Germline CDR1 reads SEHNR; CDR2 reads FQNEAQ (reference sequence). With V trimmed by 5 bases and J by 5 bases, 7 bases remained unmatched. This CDR3 comprises 15 residues. In DNA, the CDR3 is TGTGCCAGCAGCCGACTTAGCGGGGAAACCGGGGAGCTGTTTTTT. Its translation: CASSRLSGETGELFF.

This rearrangement joins TRBV5-1 to TRBJ2-1; TRBD1 matches 10 bases. The J segment lost 3 bases and the V segment lost 3 bases, leaving 12 bases of the junction unmatched. The CDR3 sequence is 18 residues long. Germline CDR1 reads SGHRS; CDR2 reads YFSETQ. DNA for the CDR3: TGCGCCAGCAGCTACTATCCCGCGGACAGGGGGGACTACAATGAGCAGTTCTTC. Protein product: CASSYYPADRGDYNEQFF. The variable domain in full, completed from reference TRBV5-1 and TRBJ2-1, reads KAGVTQTPRYLIKTRGQQVTLSCSPISGHRSVSWYQQTPGQGLQFLFEYFSETQRNKGNFPGRFSGRQFSNSRSEMNVSTLELGDSALYLCASSYYPADRGDYNEQFFGPGTRLTVL.

This clone was recorded a few times. The genes are TRBV9 and TRBJ2-7; perhaps TRBD2 as D (5 bases). The CDR3 spans 14 residues. Germline assignment: CDR1 SGDLS and CDR2 YYNGEE. Trimming pared 0 bases from V and 5 bases from J, leaving 12 bases between. The CDR3 bases are TGTGCCAGCAGCGTAGGGGGAGCTGGGAACGAGCAGTACTTC. Its protein is CASSVGGAGNEQYF. Using reference TRBV9 and TRBJ2-7 for the parts outside the CDR3, the full variable domain is DSGVTQTPKHLITATGQRVTLRCSPRSGDLSVYWYQQSLDQGLQFLIQYYNGEERAKGNILERFSAQQFPDLHSELNLSSLELGDSALYFCASSVGGAGNEQYFGPGTRLTVT.

The chain combines TRBV5-1 with TRBJ2-7; 10 nucleotides match TRBD1. This CDR3 contains 15 residues. V shed 2 bases and J 3 bases; nucleotides not matched to a gene: 5. CDR1 and CDR2 from the germline V gene are SGHRS and YFSETQ. CDR3 residues: CASSFKDRGDYEQYF. The CDR3 DNA follows: TGCGCCAGCAGCTTCAAGGACAGGGGGGACTACGAGCAGTACTTC.

V gene TRBV7-3 combines with J gene TRBJ1-2; possibly TRBD1 for D (5 bases). Germline CDR1 is SGHTA and CDR2 is FQGTGA. Deletions cut 8 bases from V and 8 bases from J, with 18 bases between. The CDR3 runs 13 residues. CDR3 sequence reads: CASSPGPRGGYTF. CDR3 sequence (DNA): TGTGCCAGCTCCCCAGGGCCGCGGGGCGGCTACACCTTC. Full variable domain (remainder filled in from reference TRBV7-3 and TRBJ1-2): GAGVSQTPSNKVTEKGKYVELRCDPISGHTALYWYRQSLGQGPEFLIYFQGTGAADDSGLPNDRFFAVRPEGSVSTLKIQRTERGDSAVYLCASSPGPRGGYTFGSGTRLTVV.

The chain employs TRBV19 and TRBJ1-2; no firm D call. This CDR3 has 10 amino acids. Germline lookup yields CDR1 LNHDA and CDR2 SQIVND (reference sequence). Trimming took off 4 bases at V and 6 bases at J, with 3 bases between the two ends. The CDR3 DNA is TGTGCCAGTAGTACAGATGGCTACACCTTC. Translation gives CASSTDGYTF.

The rearrangement links TRBV6-5 to TRBJ2-7; no clear D gene. The germline gives CDR1 MNHEY, CDR2 SVGAGI. The CDR3 length is 11 residues. Trimming shortened V by 6 bases and J by 5 bases, and 8 bases separated the two germline ends. CDR3 sequence: CASSERDEQYF. The CDR3 DNA follows: TGTGCCAGCAGCGAACGGGACGAGCAGTACTTC.